Each of the 7 T cell receptor beta chains below was sequenced from the same sample in a study of blood T cell repertoires in COVID-19. This table comes from immunoSEQ multiplex PCR, and its TCRdb copy is limited to in-frame clones, with some not included. The sample holds some 140,000 clones, roughly 82% seen once. Sample: peripheral blood. Receptor source: a man older than 75 with acute or convalescent COVID-19.

The V and J genes are TRBV18 and TRBJ2-7; 7 bases fit TRBD2. This CDR3 spans 13 amino acids. V was pared by 2 bases and J by 6 bases, with 4 bases of the junction left unmatched. Germline V gene lookup returns CDR1 KGHSH and CDR2 LQKENI. CDR3 DNA: TGTGCCAGCTCACCATCGTCGGGAGGCGAGCAGTACTTC. Protein: CASSPSSGGEQYF.

The chain employs TRBV10-3 and TRBJ1-6, with 7 nucleotides matching TRBD1. With V trimmed by 3 bases and J by 0 bases, 8 bases remained unmatched. The CDR3 covers 18 residues. Germline assignment: CDR1 ENHRY and CDR2 SYGVKD. The CDR3 loop reads CAISDPGQLTSYNSPLHF. In DNA, the CDR3 is TGTGCCATCAGTGACCCGGGACAGCTCACCTCCTATAATTCACCCCTCCACTTT.

The chain joins TRBV6-6 to TRBJ2-5, with 9 bases identical to TRBD2. The junction had 4 bases not matched to a gene; V was cut back by 2 bases and J by 0 bases. Per the germline V gene, CDR1 is MNHNY and CDR2 is SVGAGI (reference sequence). The CDR3 spans 16 residues. CDR3 coding DNA: TGTGCCAGCAGTTACAGGGCGGGGGGGTACCAAGAGACCCAGTACTTC. Translated, it gives CASSYRAGGYQETQYF.

The chain is built from TRBV28 and TRBJ1-3; unclear D gene. The length of the CDR3 is 15 residues. V was pared by 7 bases and J by 3 bases, with 16 bases between. Germline CDR1 is MDHEN and CDR2 is SYDVKM. The CDR3 loop is CASTSGGLYGNTIYF. The CDR3 nucleotides read TGTGCCAGCACCTCCGGAGGGTTATATGGAAACACCATATATTTT.

The chain recombines TRBV2 with TRBJ2-1, with 10 bases that match TRBD1. Germline CDR1 SNHLY, CDR2 FYNNEI. CDR3 length equals 15 residues. V lost 4 bases, J lost 7 bases, and 7 bases stayed unmatched. The CDR3 loop is CASSVVGQGINEQFF. CDR3 bases: TGTGCCAGCAGTGTTGTGGGACAGGGGATAAATGAGCAGTTCTTC.

The V and J genes are TRBV7-2 and TRBJ1-2, with 10 positions matching TRBD1. The CDR3 sequence is 19 residues long. J was trimmed by 3 bases and V by 6 bases; bases with no gene match: 19. CDR1 is SGHTA and CDR2 is FQGNSA in the germline V gene. The CDR3 reads CASSQPPPGQGWAYYGYTF. DNA of the CDR3: TGTGCCAGCAGTCAACCACCGCCGGGACAGGGGTGGGCCTACTATGGCTACACCTTC. The variable domain in full, with the rest retrieved from reference TRBV7-2 and TRBJ1-2, is GAGVSQSPSNKVTEKGKDVELRCDPISGHTALYWYRQSLGQGLEFLIYFQGNSAPDKSGLPSDRFSAERTGGSVSTLTIQRTQQEDSAVYLCASSQPPPGQGWAYYGYTFGSGTRLTVV.

V usage is TRBV27 and J usage is TRBJ2-1; the D gene is possibly TRBD2 (5 bases). This CDR3 spans 14 amino acids. Germline CDR1 is MNHEY and CDR2 is SMNVEV (reference sequence). Trimming removed 5 bases at V and 4 bases at J, with 12 bases between. As DNA, the CDR3 is TGTGCCAGCAGTCCAGGACTGAAATACAATGAGCAGTTCTTC. This codes for CASSPGLKYNEQFF.